This T cell receptor (beta chain) was sequenced in a study of post-analysis software for immune sequencing data. About the research overall: Included courses were relapsing-remitting and secondary progressive multiple sclerosis; progressive-relapsing multiple sclerosis was also included.

The CDR3 has 11 amino acids. The V end lost 7 bases, the J end lost 5 bases, and 7 bases lay between the germline ends. Germline-derived CDR1 and CDR2 are KGHDR and SFDVKD. Study results and limitations: The normalized Chao1 diversity of multiple sclerosis patients was significantly lower than that of controls. Samples from a shared batch, those prepared together, strongly co-clustered by F measure. TRBV5-6, TRBV5-1 and TRBV20-1 were among five TRBV segments more frequent in patients than controls.

Unique-molecular-identifier-tagged TCR beta cDNA libraries were used. The T cell input of about 0.85 to 10 million gave about 470,000 cDNA molecules. MiXCR was run by TCRdb on the PCR reads, yielding one entry per CDR3 protein. Among fewer than 700,000 distinct CDR3 sequences listed, 40% to 50% were seen once. A note on this clonotype: Its specificity is not known.

The chain uses TRBV24-1 and TRBJ1-2; D is perhaps TRBD1 (5 bases). The sample taken for sequencing was blood. The clonotype comes from a girl aged 5 to 17 with multiple sclerosis. CDR3 region: CATRGLYGYTF. The CDR3 DNA follows: TGTGCCACCAGGGGACTTTATGGCTACACCTTC.